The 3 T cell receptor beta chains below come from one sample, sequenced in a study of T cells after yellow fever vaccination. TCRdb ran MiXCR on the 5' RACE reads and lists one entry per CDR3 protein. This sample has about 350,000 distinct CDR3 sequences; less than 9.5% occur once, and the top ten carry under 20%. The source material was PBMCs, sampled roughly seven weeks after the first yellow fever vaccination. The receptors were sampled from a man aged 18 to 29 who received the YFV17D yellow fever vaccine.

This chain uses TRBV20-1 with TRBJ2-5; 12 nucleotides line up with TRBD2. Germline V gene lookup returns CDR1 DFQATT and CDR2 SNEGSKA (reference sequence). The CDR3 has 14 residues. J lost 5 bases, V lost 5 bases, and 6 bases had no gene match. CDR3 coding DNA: TGCAGTGCTGAACTAGCGGGGGGCTTGGAGACCCAGTACTTC. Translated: CSAELAGGLETQYF.

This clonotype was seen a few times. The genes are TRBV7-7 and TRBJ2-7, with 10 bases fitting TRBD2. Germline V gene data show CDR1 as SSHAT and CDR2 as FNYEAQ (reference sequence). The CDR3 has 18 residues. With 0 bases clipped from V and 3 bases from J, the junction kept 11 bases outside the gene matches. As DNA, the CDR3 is TGTGCCAGCAGCTTAGCGCGAGTCCAACTAGCGGGGTACTACGAGCAGTACTTC. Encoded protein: CASSLARVQLAGYYEQYF. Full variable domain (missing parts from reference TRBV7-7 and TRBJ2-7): GAGVSQSPRYKVTKRGQDVTLRCDPISSHATLYWYQQALGQGPEFLTYFNYEAQPDKSGLPSDRFSAERPEGSISTLTIQRTEQRDSAMYRCASSLARVQLAGYYEQYFGPGTRLTVT.

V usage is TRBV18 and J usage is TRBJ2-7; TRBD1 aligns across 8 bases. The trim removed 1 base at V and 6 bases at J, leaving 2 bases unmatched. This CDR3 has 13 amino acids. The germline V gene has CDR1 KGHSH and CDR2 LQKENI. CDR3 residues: CASSPLDRGEQYV. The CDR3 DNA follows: TGTGCCAGCTCACCACTTGACAGGGGCGAGCAGTACGTC.